This entry features one T cell receptor (beta chain) sequence. This entry comes from a study of blood T cell repertoires in COVID-19. About the study: PBMCs, B-cell-depleted T cells, or T cells were the source of the cDNA or gDNA that made up the material.

Recruitment covered some 25 US areas and drew participants whose ages spanned roughly 18 to 89 years. Cohorts were determined from participant-reported clinical history. Each exposed participant met a COVID-19 case in the 2 weeks preceding study entry. Assay used: immunoSEQ multiplex PCR; TCRdb lists only in-frame clones, some missing. Of fewer than 150,000 clones listed, about 84% are singletons. Germline loops: CDR1 SGHTA, CDR2 FQGNSA. Trimming took off 2 bases at V and 0 bases at J, with 8 bases between the two ends. This CDR3 is built from 15 residues. The sequence was collected from a woman younger than 30 who had been exposed to COVID-19. The chain links TRBV7-2 to TRBJ1-3; D ambiguous. Input material: PBMCs or T cells enriched from blood (not recorded which). The CDR3 bases are TGTGCCAGCAGCTTATCACAGATCTCTGGAAACACCATATATTTT. It is translated as CASSLSQISGNTIYF. Supplemented by reference TRBV7-2 and TRBJ1-3, the full variable domain reads GAGVSQSPSNKVTEKGKDVELRCDPISGHTALYWYRQSLGQGLEFLIYFQGNSAPDKSGLPSDRFSAERTGGSVSTLTIQRTQQEDSAVYLCASSLSQISGNTIYFGEGSWLTVV.